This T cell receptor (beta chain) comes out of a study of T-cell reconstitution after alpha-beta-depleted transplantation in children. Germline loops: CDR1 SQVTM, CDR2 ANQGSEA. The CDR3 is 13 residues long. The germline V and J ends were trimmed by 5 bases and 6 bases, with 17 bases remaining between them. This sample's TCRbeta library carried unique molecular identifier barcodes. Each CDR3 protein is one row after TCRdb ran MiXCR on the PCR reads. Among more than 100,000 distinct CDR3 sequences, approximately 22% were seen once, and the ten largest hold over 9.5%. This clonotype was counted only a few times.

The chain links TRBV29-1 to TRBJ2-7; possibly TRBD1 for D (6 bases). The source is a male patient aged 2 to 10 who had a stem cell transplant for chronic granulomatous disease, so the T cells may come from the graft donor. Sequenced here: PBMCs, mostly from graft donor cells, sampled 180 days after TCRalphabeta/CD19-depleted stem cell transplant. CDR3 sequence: CSVNRQGNSEQYF. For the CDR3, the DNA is TGCAGCGTTAATCGCCAGGGGAATTCCGAGCAGTACTTC.